This TCR beta chain was recorded in a study of T cell repertoires in cytomegalovirus infection. Study-wide findings and caveats: Carriers of CMV plus the relevant HLA were identified by cumulative public TCR beta family frequency.

TCRdb re-called the reads with MiXCR, one entry per CDR3 protein. The sample yields around 190,000 distinct CDR3 sequences, 13% to 15% seen once. The CDR3 loop spans 17 amino acids. Per germline, CDR1 LGHNA and CDR2 YSLEER. V lost 3 bases, J lost 2 bases, and 9 bases stayed unmatched. This clonotype was found many times. Its antigen is not identified. The receptor was derived from a human donor in good health (CMV status not recorded). Some clones in this sample may be carry-over from other donors' samples. The chain employs TRBV4-3 and TRBJ2-1; 8 bases align to TRBD1. The sample was PBMCs. The CDR3 nucleotides are TGCGCCAGCAGCCACACGACAGGGGCCACGACCTACAATGAGCAGTTCTTC. Translating it yields CASSHTTGATTYNEQFF.